What follows are 9 T cell receptor beta chains derived from one specimen sequenced in a study of blood T cell repertoires in COVID-19 (dated by TCRdb to about 2020). Library generation was performed with the immunoSEQ multiplex PCR assay. The table was pulled from immuneACCESS by TCRdb, which kept in-frame rearrangements only. Such tables lose some clones; where checked, under half of the loss comes from unresolved V genes, and the rest has no known cause. The sample contains about 76,000 clones, 86% of them found a single time. In total, the top ten clones hold roughly a sixth of the sample. The sequenced sample was peripheral blood. These receptors were obtained from a human donor in a cohort sampled during active COVID-19.

This clone appeared once. The chain recombines TRBV28 with TRBJ2-3; TRBD2 matches at 8 bases. Germline V gives CDR1 MDHEN, CDR2 SYDVKM. With V trimmed by 5 bases and J by 0 bases, 1 base remained unmatched. The CDR3 runs 14 residues. CDR3 residues: CASSASGSTDTQYF. Here the CDR3 DNA reads TGTGCCAGCAGTGCTAGCGGGAGCACAGATACGCAGTATTTT.

This chain joins TRBV29-1 and TRBJ1-1, with TRBD1 matching 8 bases. The CDR3 sequence is 16 residues long. With 3 bases clipped from V and 1 base from J, the junction kept 10 bases outside the gene matches. CDR1 and CDR2 from the germline V gene are SQVTM and ANQGSEA. The CDR3 nucleotides read TGCAGCGTTGATCAGGTGGGCAGGGGGCAGAACACTGAAGCTTTCTTT. It codes for CSVDQVGRGQNTEAFF.

This clone was detected many times. The genes are TRBV6-2 or TRBV6-3 and TRBJ1-5; 8 bases line up with TRBD1. The CDR3 is made up of 15 amino acids. Per germline, CDR1 MNHEY and CDR2 SVGEGT. Trimming cost V 6 bases and J 1 base; bases outside gene matches: 5. The CDR3 DNA reads TGTGCCAGCAGCCCCACAGGGGGAAGCAATCAGCCCCAGCATTTT. This codes for CASSPTGGSNQPQHF.

This CDR3 is CASSPQRGETGELFF. The CDR3 DNA follows: TGCGCCAGCAGCCCCCAGCGGGGGGAAACCGGGGAGCTGTTTTTT. The chain uses TRBV4-1 and TRBJ2-2, with 9 positions matching TRBD2. V shed 4 bases, J shed 5 bases, and the junction held 5 bases outside the gene matches. This CDR3 region has 15 residues. Germline CDR1 is MGHRA and CDR2 is YSYEKL.

This sequence joins TRBV10-3 and TRBJ2-2; 7 bases agree with TRBD1. The CDR3 consists of 15 residues. The germline gives CDR1 ENHRY, CDR2 SYGVKD. After removal of 5 bases from V and 4 bases from J, the junction contained 7 bases not matched to a gene. CDR3 in DNA: TGTGCCATCAGTACCACAGGGGAAGGCACCGGGGAGCTGTTTTTT. It specifies CAISTTGEGTGELFF.

This sequence joins TRBV5-1 and TRBJ1-5, with a tentative D call TRBD1 (6 bases). Per the germline V gene, CDR1 is SGHRS and CDR2 is YFSETQ. The CDR3 is 17 amino acids. Trimming removed 1 base from V and 1 base from J, with 15 bases in between. The CDR3 nucleotides are TGCGCCAGCAGCTTGTACGCCGGGCAGGGGAGCAATCAGCCCCAGCATTTT. Residues: CASSLYAGQGSNQPQHF.

The gene calls are TRBV7-2 and TRBJ2-3; D is perhaps TRBD1 (6 bases). The V end was cut by 2 bases, the J end by 1 base, with 10 bases between. This CDR3 has 15 amino acids. The germline V gene has CDR1 SGHTA and CDR2 FQGNSA. CDR3 loop: CASSLQGSGTDTQYF. CDR3 sequence (DNA): TGTGCCAGCAGCTTACAGGGGAGTGGCACAGATACGCAGTATTTT.

J is TRBJ2-7 and V is TRBV9; tentative D call: TRBD1 (6 bases). The CDR3 spans 14 residues. CDR1 is SGDLS and CDR2 is YYNGEE in the germline V gene. Trimming stripped 3 bases from V and 3 bases from J, with 13 bases between. CDR3 nucleotides: TGTGCCAGCAGCGCCGGACAGTTTAACTACGAGCAGTACTTC. Translation gives CASSAGQFNYEQYF.

This clone is a singleton in its sample. The rearrangement joins TRBV10-3 to TRBJ1-5; D not resolved. CDR1 is ENHRY and CDR2 is SYGVKD in the germline V gene. This CDR3 has 13 residues. V was shortened by 4 bases and J by 7 bases, with 11 bases between the two germline ends. CDR3: CAISGPLEQPQHF. CDR3 bases: TGTGCCATCAGTGGGCCTTTGGAGCAGCCCCAGCATTTT.